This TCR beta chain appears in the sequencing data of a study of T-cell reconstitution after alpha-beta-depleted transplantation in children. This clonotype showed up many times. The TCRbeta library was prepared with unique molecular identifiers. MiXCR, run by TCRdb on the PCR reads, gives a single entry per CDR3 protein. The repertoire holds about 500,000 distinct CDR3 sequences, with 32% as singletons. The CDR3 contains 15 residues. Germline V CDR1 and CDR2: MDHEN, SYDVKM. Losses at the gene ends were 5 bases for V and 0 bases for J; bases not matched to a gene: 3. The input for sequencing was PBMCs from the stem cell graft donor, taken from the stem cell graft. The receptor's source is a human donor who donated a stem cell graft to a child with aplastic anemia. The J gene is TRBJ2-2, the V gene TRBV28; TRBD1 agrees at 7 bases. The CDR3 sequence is CASSTTGANTGELFF. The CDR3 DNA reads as TGTGCCAGCAGTACCACAGGGGCGAACACCGGGGAGCTGTTTTTT. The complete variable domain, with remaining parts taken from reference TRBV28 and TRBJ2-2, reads DVKVTQSSRYLVKRTGEKVFLECVQDMDHENMFWYRQDPGLGLRLIYFSYDVKMKEKGDIPEGYSVSREKKERFSLILESASTNQTSMYLCASSTTGANTGELFFGEGSRLTVL.